This record covers a single T cell receptor (beta chain). V was clipped by 7 bases and J by 8 bases, with 14 bases between them. The CDR3 length is 12 residues. Germline V gene lookup returns CDR1 SQVTM and CDR2 ANQGSEA. This sample is drawn from a study of T cell repertoires in cytomegalovirus infection. TCRdb re-called the reads through MiXCR, storing one row per CDR3 protein. Of about 320,000 distinct CDR3 sequences listed, more than 9% are singletons. The source material was PBMCs. The TCR comes from a human donor in good health (CMV status not recorded). Some clones in this sample may be carry-over from other donors' samples. The chain links TRBV29-1 to TRBJ1-4, with D possibly matching TRBD1 (6 bases). The DNA of the CDR3 is TGCAGCGGGGGGCCGGAGGGGGAAAAACTGTTTTTT. This encodes CSGGPEGEKLFF.